This TCR beta chain was recorded in a study of response to subunit inactivated influenza vaccine. Study-wide findings and caveats: That few new T cells are recruited by each seasonal influenza vaccination was the authors' suggestion.

This clonotype was picked up a small number of times. No antigen is known for it. TCRdb itself ran the RT-PCR reads through MiXCR, one entry per CDR3 protein. This sample has about 500,000 distinct CDR3 sequences; under 15% occur once, and the top ten carry 13%. Per germline, CDR1 GTSNPN and CDR2 SVGIG (reference sequence). CDR3 length: 13 amino acids. Trimming cost V 3 bases and J 6 bases, with 12 bases left between them. The source of this sequence is a man aged 50 to 60 who received an inactivated influenza vaccine. The specimen comprised PBMCs from blood, sampled 35 to 45 days after vaccination. The chain links TRBV30 to TRBJ1-5; D might be TRBD1 (5 bases). The CDR3 DNA follows: TGTGCCTGGAGCCAACGTGGGGGTCAGCCCCAGCATTTT. Its translation is CAWSQRGGQPQHF.